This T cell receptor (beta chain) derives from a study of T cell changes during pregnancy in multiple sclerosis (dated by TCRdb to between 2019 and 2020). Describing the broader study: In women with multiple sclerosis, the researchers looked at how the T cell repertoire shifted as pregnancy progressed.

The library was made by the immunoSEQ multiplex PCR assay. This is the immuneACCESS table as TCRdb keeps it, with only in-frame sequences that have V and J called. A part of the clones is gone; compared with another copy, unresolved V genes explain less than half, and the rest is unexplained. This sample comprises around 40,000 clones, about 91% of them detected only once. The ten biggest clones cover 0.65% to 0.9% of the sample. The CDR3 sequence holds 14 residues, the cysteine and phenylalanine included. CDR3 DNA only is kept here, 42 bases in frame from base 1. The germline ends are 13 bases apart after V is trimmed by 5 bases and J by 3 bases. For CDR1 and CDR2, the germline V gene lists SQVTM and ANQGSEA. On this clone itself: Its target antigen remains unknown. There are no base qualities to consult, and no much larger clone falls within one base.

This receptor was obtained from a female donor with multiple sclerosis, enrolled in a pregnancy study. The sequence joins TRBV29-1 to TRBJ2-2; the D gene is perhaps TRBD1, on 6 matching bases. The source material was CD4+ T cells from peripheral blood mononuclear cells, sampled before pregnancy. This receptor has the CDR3 CSVWDKSYTGELFF. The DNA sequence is TGCAGCGTTTGGGACAAGAGTTACACCGGGGAGCTGTTTTTT.